Listed below are T cell receptor beta chains from one sample, sequenced in a study of CD4 T cells in relation to SARS-CoV-2 and coronaviruses. Clones were sequenced by immunoSEQ multiplex PCR, and TCRdb holds only the in-frame ones, with some missing. The sample lists about 38,000 clones; roughly 90% were seen once. Sequencing was done on a sample of memory CD4+ T cells from PBMCs. The receptors derive from an adult with COVID-19. Each CDR3 is given with its conserved first and last residue. The D gene is left open where the match is weak. For some rows the clone size is stated as once, few or many, or as a class when expanded; others skip it.

D: NA; V: TRBV5-8; J: TRBJ2-7; size: NA; CDR3: CASSLVRPYEQYF; DNA: TGTGCCAGCAGCTTGGTTCGCCCGTACGAGCAGTACTTC
D: NA; V: TRBV12-3/TRBV12-4; J: TRBJ1-5; size: NA; CDR3: CASKGSNQPQHF; DNA: TGTGCCAGTAAGGGGAGCAATCAGCCCCAGCATTTT
D: TRBD2; V: TRBV12-3/TRBV12-4; J: TRBJ2-7; size: NA; CDR3: CASRTSRNEQYF; DNA: TGTGCCAGCCGGACTAGCCGCAACGAGCAGTACTTC
D: TRBD1; V: TRBV5-6; J: TRBJ2-7; size: once; CDR3: CASSLAGQGYYEQYF; DNA: TGTGCCAGCAGCTTGGCGGGACAGGGATACTACGAGCAGTACTTC
D: NA; V: TRBV7-2; J: TRBJ1-1; size: few; CDR3: CASRLTGIAGWNTEAFF; DNA: TGTGCCAGCAGACTAACAGGGATTGCAGGTTGGAACACTGAAGCTTTCTTT
D: NA; V: TRBV11-2; J: TRBJ1-1; size: NA; CDR3: CASSLALANTEAFF; DNA: TGTGCCAGCAGCTTAGCGCTCGCGAACACTGAAGCTTTCTTT
D: NA; V: TRBV6-5; J: TRBJ1-3; size: NA; CDR3: CASKTQNSGNTIYF; DNA: TGTGCCAGCAAAACGCAAAACTCTGGAAACACCATATATTTT
D: NA; V: TRBV4-2; J: TRBJ2-3; size: NA; CDR3: CASSQGGSGNTQYF; DNA: TGTGCCAGCAGCCAAGGGGGGTCGGGGAATACGCAGTATTTT
D: NA; V: TRBV6-2/TRBV6-3; J: TRBJ2-5; size: NA; CDR3: CASSYSETQYF; DNA: TGTGCCAGCAGTTACTCCGAGACCCAGTACTTC
D: NA; V: TRBV6-5; J: TRBJ1-3; size: NA; CDR3: CASSYSMEHAGNTIYF; DNA: TGTGCCAGCAGTTACTCGATGGAACACGCGGGAAACACCATATATTTT
D: TRBD2; V: TRBV3-1/TRBV3-2; J: TRBJ2-2; size: NA; CDR3: CASSPKTSGGLTGELFF; DNA: TGTGCCAGCAGCCCTAAAACTAGCGGGGGTTTAACCGGGGAGCTGTTTTTT
D: TRBD1; V: TRBV7-2; J: TRBJ1-3; size: NA; CDR3: CASSRLQGVSGNTIYF; DNA: TGTGCCAGCAGCCGGCTACAGGGGGTCTCTGGAAACACCATATATTTT
D: TRBD1; V: TRBV18; J: TRBJ1-1; size: NA; CDR3: CASSPGQGSMNTEAFF; DNA: TGTGCCAGCTCCCCCGGACAGGGAAGTATGAACACTGAAGCTTTCTTT
D: NA; V: TRBV7-2; J: TRBJ2-7; size: NA; CDR3: CASSARDGYEQYF; DNA: TGTGCCAGCAGCGCCCGGGACGGCTACGAGCAGTACTTC
D: NA; V: TRBV3-1/TRBV3-2; J: TRBJ1-1; size: once; CDR3: CASSPKIRTKPEAFF; DNA: TGTGCCAGCAGCCCTAAAATACGAACTAAGCCTGAAGCTTTCTTT
D: TRBD2; V: TRBV7-3; J: TRBJ2-5; size: NA; CDR3: CASSPLAGGAETQYF; DNA: TGTGCCAGCAGCCCCCTAGCGGGGGGGGCTGAGACCCAGTACTTC
D: TRBD1; V: TRBV5-4; J: TRBJ2-7; size: NA; CDR3: CASSAGTGVQGEQYF; DNA: TGTGCCAGCAGCGCAGGGACAGGGGTCCAAGGCGAGCAGTACTTC
D: NA; V: TRBV5-1; J: TRBJ1-2; size: NA; CDR3: CASSLDRANYGYTF; DNA: TGCGCCAGCAGCTTGGACAGAGCTAACTATGGCTACACCTTC
D: TRBD1; V: TRBV9; J: TRBJ1-2; size: NA; CDR3: CASSTTRQGRGYTF; DNA: TGTGCCAGCAGCACAACCCGACAGGGACGGGGCTACACCTTC
D: TRBD2; V: TRBV6-6; J: TRBJ2-3; size: NA; CDR3: CASSYDSSGVTDTQYF; DNA: TGTGCCAGCAGTTACGACTCTAGCGGGGTGACAGATACGCAGTATTTT
D: NA; V: TRBV7-2; J: TRBJ1-5; size: NA; CDR3: CASSTNAGNQPQHF; DNA: TGTGCCAGCAGCACGAACGCAGGAAATCAGCCCCAGCATTTT
D: NA; V: TRBV5-1; J: TRBJ2-2; size: NA; CDR3: CASSLVAGNSGELFF; DNA: TGCGCCAGCAGCTTGGTAGCAGGGAACAGCGGGGAGCTGTTTTTT
D: NA; V: TRBV5-6; J: TRBJ2-5; size: NA; CDR3: CASSLGGNQETQYF; DNA: TGTGCCAGCAGCTTGGGAGGAAACCAAGAGACCCAGTACTTC
D: TRBD1; V: TRBV29-1; J: TRBJ2-5; size: NA; CDR3: CSVGFGTGTGETQYF; DNA: TGCAGCGTCGGGTTCGGGACAGGGACGGGGGAGACCCAGTACTTC
D: TRBD2; V: TRBV27; J: TRBJ2-5; size: NA; CDR3: CASSSLGPTAGGSRETQYF; DNA: TGTGCCAGCAGTTCCCTCGGTCCAACAGCGGGGGGGTCCCGGGAGACCCAGTACTTC
D: TRBD2; V: TRBV3-1/TRBV3-2; J: TRBJ2-1; size: NA; CDR3: CASSRQRTSGGSYNEQFF; DNA: TGTGCCAGCAGCCGCCAACGGACTAGCGGGGGGTCCTACAATGAGCAGTTCTTC
D: NA; V: TRBV2; J: TRBJ1-1; size: NA; CDR3: CASLQGGWTEAFF; DNA: TGTGCCAGCCTACAAGGGGGATGGACTGAAGCTTTCTTT
D: TRBD2; V: TRBV6-1; J: TRBJ2-1; size: NA; CDR3: CASSEALGLGLAGGRNEQFF; DNA: TGTGCCAGCAGTGAAGCGCTAGGGCTGGGACTAGCGGGGGGGCGGAATGAGCAGTTCTTC